The 10 T cell receptor beta chains below all came from one sample that was sequenced in a study of STAT5B mutations in CD4+ large granular lymphocyte leukemia. Produced via immunoSEQ multiplex PCR; TCRdb's table is partial and in-frame only. The sample contains some 27,000 clones, more than 70% of which appear only once. The sequencing input was CD4+ T cells from blood buffy coats. These receptors were obtained from a human donor in good health.

The V and J genes are TRBV6-5 and TRBJ2-3; 7 nucleotides align to TRBD1. The CDR3 contains 16 residues. Trimming cost V 4 bases and J 5 bases; bases outside gene matches: 12. Germline V lookup: CDR1 MNHEY, CDR2 SVGAGI. Here the CDR3 reads CASSSTTGFKGDTQYF. CDR3 nucleotides: TGTGCCAGCAGTTCGACGACAGGGTTCAAGGGAGATACGCAGTATTTT.

The rearrangement uses TRBV27 and TRBJ2-2; no definite D call. Trimming shortened V by 9 bases and J by 3 bases, and 14 bases separated the two germline ends. The CDR3 runs 14 residues. Germline CDR1 MNHEY, CDR2 SMNVEV (reference sequence). Written as DNA, the CDR3 is TGTGCCAGTCGCAGGCAGCCGGACACCGGGGAGCTGTTTTTT. Protein product: CASRRQPDTGELFF.

The gene calls are TRBV29-1 and TRBJ1-1, with 7 bases aligning to TRBD1. This CDR3 comprises 14 residues. CDR1 is SQVTM, CDR2 ANQGSEA, per germline. With 4 bases clipped from V and 1 base from J, the junction kept 6 bases outside the gene matches. CDR3 region: CSVVPGGKNTEAFF. The CDR3 DNA follows: TGCAGCGTTGTCCCAGGGGGAAAGAACACTGAAGCTTTCTTT.

The genes are TRBV5-1 and TRBJ2-7; 9 bases are a match to TRBD1. The CDR3 runs to 15 residues. J gave up 7 bases and V 4 bases, and 12 bases lay outside the gene matches. Germline assignment: CDR1 SGHRS and CDR2 YFSETQ. The CDR3 loop is CASSNPGTGSGEQYF. As DNA, the CDR3 is TGCGCCAGCAGCAACCCCGGGACAGGGTCTGGGGAGCAGTACTTC.

By sample fraction, this clone is medium-sized. The rearrangement links TRBV6-5 to TRBJ1-5; D is uncertain. Trimming stripped 0 bases from V and 1 base from J, with 7 bases between. CDR1 and CDR2 (germline): MNHEY, SVGAGI. This CDR3 comprises 15 residues. Here the CDR3 reads CASSYSWPSNQPQHF. The CDR3 nucleotides are TGTGCCAGCAGTTACTCGTGGCCAAGCAATCAGCCCCAGCATTTT.

This clone showed up just a few times. The chain has TRBV6-5 and TRBJ2-7; possible D gene TRBD2, 5 bases. Germline loops: CDR1 MNHEY, CDR2 SVGAGI. Trimming removed 0 bases at V and 2 bases at J, with 11 bases between. This CDR3 region has 15 residues. Written as DNA, the CDR3 is TGTGCCAGCAGTTACTCGAATCGGGATCCCTACGAGCAGTACTTC. Protein sequence: CASSYSNRDPYEQYF.

J is TRBJ2-3 and V is TRBV10-2; 8 nucleotides agree with TRBD1. This CDR3 comprises 12 residues. In germline, CDR1 is WSHSY, CDR2 SAAADI. J was trimmed by 10 bases and V by 6 bases; bases with no gene match: 6. CDR3 sequence reads: CASSGTGEAQYF. As DNA, the CDR3 is TGCGCCAGCAGCGGGACAGGAGAAGCGCAGTATTTT.

The chain combines TRBV7-2 with TRBJ2-5; 7 bases line up with TRBD1. The junction had 3 bases not matched to a gene; V was cut back by 5 bases and J by 0 bases. CDR1 SGHTA and CDR2 FQGNSA come from the germline V gene. The CDR3 runs 14 residues. CDR3 in DNA: TGTGCCAGCAGCCTGGGACAGCACCAAGAGACCCAGTACTTC. Protein sequence: CASSLGQHQETQYF.

The chain joins TRBV27 to TRBJ2-7; 8 positions agree with TRBD2. In germline, CDR1 is MNHEY, CDR2 SMNVEV (reference sequence). CDR3 length: 12 amino acids. The V segment lost 2 bases and the J segment 7 bases; nucleotides outside the gene matches: 1. Written as DNA, the CDR3 is TGTGCCAGCAGTTTACCGGGGGGGGAGCAGTACTTC. Amino acids: CASSLPGGEQYF.

The V gene is TRBV9, the J gene TRBJ2-1, with TRBD2 identical over 9 bases. The V segment lost 0 bases and the J segment 5 bases; nucleotides outside the gene matches: 6. The CDR3 is 16 residues long. In germline, CDR1 is SGDLS, CDR2 YYNGEE. The CDR3 here is CASSVGPAGGDNEQFF. In nucleotides, the CDR3 is TGTGCCAGCAGCGTAGGTCCAGCGGGAGGTGACAATGAGCAGTTCTTC.